This T cell receptor (beta chain) emerged from a study of cytomegalovirus exposure and HLA in healthy donors (dated by TCRdb to about 2017). Study-wide context: In an earlier analysis of under 600 of the donors, 250 to 350 Gb of sequence data and 100 million or so unique TCR beta sequences from 150 million to 200 million T cells were reported. The aim of the study was to test whether cataloging public T cell receptors could identify signatures of past pathogen exposure. In an earlier analysis of 500 to 650 of the donors, high-throughput TCR beta sequencing was used to judge whether each TCR beta V gene segment behaved as functional or pseudogenic. Among the approximately 400 genotyped donors, around 79% belonged to the genetic ancestry cluster associated with self-reported Caucasian donors. In the later analysis, no new phenotypic data were used to find candidate immune exposures; instead, reliance was placed on TCR beta sequences and their occurrence across donors. HLA typing covered class I and class II loci at four-digit resolution. In a later genetic analysis, genome-wide SNP genotypes for about 65% of the roughly 700 donors were used, and that subset was treated as a discovery cohort. Among almost 400 genotyped donors of the cohort, an average of roughly 240,000 unique TCR beta nucleotide sequences were sequenced per donor, about a sixth of them non-productive. The T cell repertoires of about 700 subjects were profiled by immunosequencing and related to cytomegalovirus serostatus. Alongside the repertoire data, information on donor age, sex, ethnicity and CMV serostatus was compiled. The study combined high-throughput TCR immunosequencing, statistical association of individual TCRs with disease status, and machine learning to predict cytomegalovirus infection status. Roughly 300 gigabases of sequencing data and around 85 million unique TCR sequences made up an early release that covered approximately 620 HLA-typed donors. To study patterns of TCR occurrence, a later analysis re-analyzed previously published TCR beta repertoires from 666 donors and added high-resolution HLA genotyping. Along with the roughly 700-subject first cohort, a separate validation cohort of about 110 different subjects was used. Every repertoire in the discovery cohort had been generated on one and the same sequencing platform. The number of typed donors differed by locus: 629-630 for A, B, C, DRB1 and DQB1; roughly 510 for DQA1; 600 to 610 for DPA1; and approximately 450 for DPB1. Several DR-DQ haplotypes were treated as single units for association and clustering because of strong linkage in the cohort. Broad study findings and their caveats: Presence/absence analyses assumed roughly uniform sequencing depth across donors, an assumption that may not hold. In vitro tests confirmed that three of the cytomegalovirus-associated TCR beta chains recognize cytomegalovirus antigens. Cytomegalovirus status was reported to be diagnosed by the classifier with high specificity and sensitivity in both the original and validation cohorts. Only TCR beta chains were sequenced in this cohort, and the absence of alpha or paired-chain data limited detectable features. When HLA alleles, especially DR and DQ, strongly co-occurred, attributing TCR associations to individual alleles was difficult. Across donors, most TCR sequences were observed very rarely, whereas some public TCRs were present in many individuals. Because some donors lacked HLA typing at each locus, the association tests relied only on the typed subset. A later analysis found that most CMV-associated TCR beta chains appeared HLA-restricted, with HLA associations seemingly driven largely by CMV exposure. In an earlier analysis of some 550 of the donors, most TCR beta V segments were observed in productive rearrangements about 87% or about 30% of the time, broadly matching IMGT annotations. A later analysis reported that several top co-occurrence clusters appeared linked to parvovirus B19, influenza, CMV and Epstein-Barr virus. Compared with equally common non-associated chains, HLA-associated TCR beta chains in a later analysis were more clonally expanded and had lower generation probabilities. It was suggested by the authors that the approach could potentially be generalized to other disease states and immunological phenotypes. A cluster of highly shared sequence variants was judged likely to be a technical artifact of the sequencing pipeline. V-gene and J-gene trimming of TCR beta chains was associated with a missense DCLRE1C variant in a later genetic analysis, and the association was replicated in an independent cohort. At a false discovery rate of 0.05, a later analysis linked 15,000 to 20,000 TCR beta sequences to specific HLA alleles. The study listed 150 to 200 TCR beta chains as associated with cytomegalovirus. A further reported finding was that TCR beta sequences accurately predicted the HLA-A and HLA-B alleles for most subjects in the first cohort. Because counts were too low, around 17 rarely observed V segments, including chromosome 9 orphons, were left out of the earlier analysis of 500 to 650 of the donors. According to a later genetic analysis, donors in an Asian-associated ancestry cluster had fewer N-insertions in productive TCRs than the approximately 650-donor mean. According to a later analysis, TCR association rates differed among HLA loci, with DRB1 alleles showing the most associated TCRs and HLA-C alleles showing the fewest. Some IMGT-functional V segments, including TRBV6-2 and TRBV6-3, could not be distinguished by the 87-base-pair reads and were therefore excluded. Correlated functional status among segregating V segments might be attributable to linkage disequilibrium, but an unknown experimental factor could not be ruled out. CMV serostatus was the only immune exposure information available for the cohort.

For this clone: Its recognized antigen is unknown. Base qualities are not provided; no much larger clone lies one nucleotide away.

The library was prepared using the immunoSEQ multiplex PCR assay. The multiplex PCR relied on a mix of 60 forward primers for TCR Vbeta segments and 13 reverse primers for TCR Jbeta segments. A multiplex PCR assay on genomic DNA amplified the CDR3 region of rearranged TCR beta genes. The Illumina HiSeq System was used to sequence the amplified TCR beta libraries as 87-base-pair reads. In the paper's pipeline: A later analysis tallied roughly 78 million unique TCR beta chains across the 666 repertoires, and some 10 million of those chains were shared by two or more donors. A nearest-neighbor algorithm error-corrected the raw reads and collapsed the reads into unique sequences, merging closely related sequences to remove PCR and sequencing errors. To assign V, D and J gene segments, CDR3 sequences were aligned to IMGT reference sequences. For a sequence to be retained, a match of at least six nucleotides was required to both a V gene segment and a J gene segment. Rearrangements were classified as productive when the CDR3 lacked stop codons and remained in frame with V and J, and all other rearrangements were classified as non-productive. CDR3 was defined by IMGT convention, running from the second conserved V-encoded cysteine to the conserved J-encoded phenylalanine. The earlier analysis of 500 to 750 of the donors excluded any sequence lacking an unambiguous match to a single V gene segment. In an earlier analysis of several hundred of the donors, V segments were called functional above 56.7% productive rearrangements and were called segregating when the between-donor standard deviation exceeded 5%. A statistical classification framework was built to diagnose cytomegalovirus status from the catalog of TCR beta chain sequences. In a later analysis, V and J genes were assigned by comparing TCR nucleotide sequences against IMGT/GENE-DB human TR gene sequences. In a later analysis, CDR3 sequences and most-parsimonious VDJ recombination scenarios were assigned using the TCRdist pipeline. In a later analysis, each TCR beta chain was defined by its CDR3 amino acid sequence together with its V-gene family, and reads without a unique V-gene family were excluded. To address suspected cross-contamination and a sequencing artifact, a later analysis removed 592 highly shared, low-generation-probability nucleotide sequences. A later analysis calculated a clonal expansion index for each public chain from normalized within-repertoire ranks of inferred template counts. Generation probabilities in a later analysis came from a VDJ recombination model fitted to out-of-frame rearrangements, and those results were checked against IGoR. In a later analysis, hypergeometric tests were used to score TCR-TCR, TCR-HLA and TCR-CMV co-occurrence, with a repertoire-size bias correction applied to TCR pairs. A later analysis estimated false discovery rates by permuting HLA or CMV assignments 20 times. In a later analysis, co-occurring TCRs were grouped using DBSCAN, with TCRdist sequence similarity added in when clustering inside HLA-allele-positive subsets. Repertoires with fewer than 30,000 or more than 120,000 public chains were left out of co-occurrence clustering, as were about five repertoires with anomalous nucleotide sharing. What TCRdb holds here is the immuneACCESS table cut down to in-frame rearrangements. Part of the clones is not present; checked against another copy, under half of the missing clones reflect an unresolved V gene, and the others are unexplained. The V and J calls and clone size are taken from that table; D and trimming were inferred from the DNA. The sample records under 95,000 clones, roughly 8.2% of which are singletons. 2.3% of the sample rests with the top ten.

In total, approximately 610 healthy bone marrow donors made up the cohort. All cohort members were sampled while nominally healthy, although unrecorded immune exposures were likely present. The donor tested CMV seronegative, placing the donor among the 350 or so seronegative members of the cohort. Each donor provided a peripheral blood sample, and peripheral blood mononuclear cells were used for TCR beta sequencing. Genomic DNA extraction from the blood cell samples was performed with the Qiagen DNeasy Blood Extraction Kit. Its CDR3 holds 14 amino acids, cysteine through phenylalanine. Only CDR3 DNA remains: 42 bases, in frame from the first base. Trimming takes 0 bases from V and 7 bases from J, and the germline ends sit 7 bases apart. Based on the germline V gene, the CDR1 and CDR2 sequences are LGHNA and YNFKEQ.

The rearranged chain carries TRBV4-2 and TRBJ1-6, with the D gene call left open. This receptor was obtained from a man aged 50 to 59 in good health and CMV-seronegative. What was sequenced was PBMCs. CDR3 sequence: CASSQDEENSPLHF. The base sequence is TGTGCCAGCAGCCAAGATGAGGAGAATTCACCCCTCCACTTT.